This T cell receptor beta chain derives from a study of blood T cell repertoires in COVID-19. This CDR3 contains 15 residues. V was pared by 6 bases and J by 2 bases, with 15 bases between. The germline CDR1 and CDR2 sequences are SGHAT and FQDESV (reference sequence). Data came from immunoSEQ multiplex PCR; TCRdb stores just in-frame clones and leaves some out. This table has around 190,000 clones, about nine tenths appearing once. The sequencing input was peripheral blood. The clonotype originates from a man aged 18 to 29 with active or convalescent COVID-19. The V and J genes are TRBV11-1 and TRBJ2-3; D unresolved. CDR3 loop: CASSINSLNTDTQYF. CDR3 nucleotides: TGTGCCAGCAGTATTAACTCCCTAAACACAGATACGCAGTATTTT.